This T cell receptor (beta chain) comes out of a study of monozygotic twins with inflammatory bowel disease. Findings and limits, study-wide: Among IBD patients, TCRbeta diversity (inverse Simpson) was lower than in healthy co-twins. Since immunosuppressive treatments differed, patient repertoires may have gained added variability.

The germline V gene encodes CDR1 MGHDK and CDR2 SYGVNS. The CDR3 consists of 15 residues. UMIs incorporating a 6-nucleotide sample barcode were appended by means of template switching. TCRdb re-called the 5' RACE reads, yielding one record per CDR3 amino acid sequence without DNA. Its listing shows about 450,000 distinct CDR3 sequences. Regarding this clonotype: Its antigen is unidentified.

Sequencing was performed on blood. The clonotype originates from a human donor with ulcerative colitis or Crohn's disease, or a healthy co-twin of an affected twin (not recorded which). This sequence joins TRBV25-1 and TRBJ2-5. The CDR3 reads CASSEYQGLGETQYF. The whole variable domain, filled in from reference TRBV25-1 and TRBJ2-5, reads EADIYQTPRYLVIGTGKKITLECSQTMGHDKMYWYQQDPGMELHLIHYSYGVNSTEKGDLSSESTVSRIRTEHFPLTLESARPSHTSQYLCASSEYQGLGETQYFGPGTRLLVL.